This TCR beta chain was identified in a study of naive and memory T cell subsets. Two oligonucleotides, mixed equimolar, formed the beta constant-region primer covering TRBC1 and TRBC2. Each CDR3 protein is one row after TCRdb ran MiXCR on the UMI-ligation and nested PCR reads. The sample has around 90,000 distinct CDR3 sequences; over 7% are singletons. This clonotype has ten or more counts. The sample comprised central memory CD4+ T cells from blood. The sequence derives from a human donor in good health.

The CDR3 bases are TGTGCCAGCAGCCAAGTAGGGAGCAAAAATTCACCCCTCCACTTT. The encoded protein is CASSQVGSKNSPLHF. The rearrangement joins TRBV14 to TRBJ1-6; no firm D call. The CDR3 spans 15 residues. V lost 1 base, J lost 7 bases, and 11 bases lay in between. Germline V gene lookup returns CDR1 SGHDN and CDR2 FVKESK.